The entry below describes one T cell receptor beta chain. The data were taken from a study of control samples from healthy donors and cancer patients. Method: immunoSEQ multiplex PCR; TCRdb's copy keeps in-frame clones and lacks some. The sample consists of roughly 55,000 clones, roughly 95% of them appearing once. Trimming took 5 bases from V and 2 from J; bases not matched to a gene: 0. Germline assignment: CDR1 KGHDR and CDR2 SFDVKD. The CDR3 is made up of 13 amino acids. The sample taken for sequencing was blood. The chain joins TRBV24-1 to TRBJ2-7, with 9 positions matching TRBD1. The source of this sequence is a woman in her late teens or twenties in good health. The CDR3: CATSGQGAYEQYF. CDR3 in DNA: TGTGCCACCAGTGGACAGGGGGCCTACGAGCAGTACTTC.